The clone carrying this TCR beta chain showed up many times. Its antigen is as yet unknown. TCRdb itself ran the 5' RACE reads through MiXCR, one entry per CDR3 protein. The sample lists tens of thousands of distinct CDR3 sequences, 2.6% occurring once. The entry originates in a study of neurological immune-mediated disorders. Broader study findings: No link was found between any clinical or MRI feature and the multiple sclerosis repertoire cluster.

The germline gives CDR1 DFQATT, CDR2 SNEGSKA (reference sequence). Trimming shortened V by 1 base and J by 11 bases, and 11 bases separated the two germline ends. The CDR3 totals 11 residues. The sequencing input was PBMCs. The rearrangement joins TRBV20-1 to TRBJ1-1; possibly TRBD1 for D (5 bases). The sequence came from a woman in her thirties with multiple sclerosis. The CDR3 loop reads CSARVREDAFF. The CDR3 DNA reads as TGCAGTGCTAGAGTCAGGGAAGATGCTTTCTTT.